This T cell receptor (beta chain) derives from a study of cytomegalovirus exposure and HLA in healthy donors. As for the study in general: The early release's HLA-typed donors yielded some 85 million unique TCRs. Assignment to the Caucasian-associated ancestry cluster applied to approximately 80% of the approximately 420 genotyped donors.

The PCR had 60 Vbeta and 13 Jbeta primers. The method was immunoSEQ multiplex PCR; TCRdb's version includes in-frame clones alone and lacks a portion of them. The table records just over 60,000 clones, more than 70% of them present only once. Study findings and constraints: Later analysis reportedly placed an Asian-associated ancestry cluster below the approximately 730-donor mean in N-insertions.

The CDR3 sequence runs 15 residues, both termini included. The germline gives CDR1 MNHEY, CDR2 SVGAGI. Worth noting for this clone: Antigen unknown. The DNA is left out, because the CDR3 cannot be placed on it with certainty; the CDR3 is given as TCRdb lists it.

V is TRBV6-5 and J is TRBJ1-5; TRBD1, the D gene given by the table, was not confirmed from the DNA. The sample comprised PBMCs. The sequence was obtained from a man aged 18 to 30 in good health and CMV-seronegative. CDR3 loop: CASSSSTGEHQPQHF.